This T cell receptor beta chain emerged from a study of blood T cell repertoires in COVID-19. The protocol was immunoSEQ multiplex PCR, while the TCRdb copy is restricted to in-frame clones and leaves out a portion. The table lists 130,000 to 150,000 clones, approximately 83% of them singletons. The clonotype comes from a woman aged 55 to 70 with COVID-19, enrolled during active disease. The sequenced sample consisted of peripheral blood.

CDR3 loop: CASSGQGSYEQYF. CDR3 DNA: TGTGCCAGTAGTGGACAGGGTTCCTACGAGCAGTACTTC. The chain has TRBV19 and TRBJ2-7; 8 nucleotides align to TRBD1. Per the germline V gene, CDR1 is LNHDA and CDR2 is SQIVND (reference sequence). The V gene end was trimmed by 5 bases and the J gene end by 1 base; junction bases not matched to a gene: 1. The CDR3 is made up of 13 amino acids.